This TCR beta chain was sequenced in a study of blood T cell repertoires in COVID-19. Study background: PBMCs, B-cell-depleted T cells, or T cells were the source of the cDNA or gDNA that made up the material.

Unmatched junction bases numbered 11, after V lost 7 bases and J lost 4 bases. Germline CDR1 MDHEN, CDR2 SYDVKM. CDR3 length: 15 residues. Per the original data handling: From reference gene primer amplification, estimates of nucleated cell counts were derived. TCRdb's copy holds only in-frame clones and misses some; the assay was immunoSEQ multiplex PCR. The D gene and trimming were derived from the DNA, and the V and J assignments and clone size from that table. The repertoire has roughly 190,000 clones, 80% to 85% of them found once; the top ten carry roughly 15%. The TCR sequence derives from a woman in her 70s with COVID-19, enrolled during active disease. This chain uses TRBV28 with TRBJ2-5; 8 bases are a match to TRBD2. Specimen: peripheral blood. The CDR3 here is CASKSPGGPGETQYF. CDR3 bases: TGTGCCAGCAAATCTCCGGGGGGGCCAGGAGAGACCCAGTACTTC.